The TCR beta chain described here comes from a study of CD8+ T cells in alopecia areata. Points on this clone: Its antigen is unidentified.

Extraction of RNA preceded its reverse transcription into cDNA, which served as the sequencing template. Sequencing used immunoSEQ multiplex PCR; TCRdb keeps in-frame clones, though not all of them. The top ten hold 10% to 11% of the sample, which has about 180,000 clones, about 53% seen once. General study results and limits: Given one nonresponder, whether baseline CD8+ expansion relates to response remains uncertain.

There are 13 residues in the CDR3. Per germline, CDR1 LGHNA and CDR2 YSLEER. The ends were cut back, 4 bases at V and 1 base at J, with 7 bases in the middle. The sample's treatment: oral pan-JAK inhibitor, 5-10 mg twice daily. This chain connects TRBV4-3 to TRBJ1-1, with D unresolved. Sequencing used CD8+ T cells sorted from blood, obtained at week 24, from a patient treated with tofacitinib. This TCR was sampled from a human donor with alopecia areata. Here the CDR3 DNA reads TGCGCCAGCAGCCGGCGGGAGAACACTGAAGCTTTCTTT. Amino acid sequence: CASSRRENTEAFF.